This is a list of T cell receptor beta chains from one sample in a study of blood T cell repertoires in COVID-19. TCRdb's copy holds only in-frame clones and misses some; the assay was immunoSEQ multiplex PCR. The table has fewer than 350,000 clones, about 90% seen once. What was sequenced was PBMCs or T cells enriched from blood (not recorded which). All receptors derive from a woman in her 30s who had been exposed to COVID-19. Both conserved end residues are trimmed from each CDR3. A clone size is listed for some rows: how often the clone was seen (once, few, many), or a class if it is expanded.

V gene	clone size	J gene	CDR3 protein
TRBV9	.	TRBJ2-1	ASSTDRVNPKNEQF
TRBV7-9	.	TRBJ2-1	ASSLEGGRASSYNEQF
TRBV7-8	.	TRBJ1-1	ASSQRGAMNTEAF
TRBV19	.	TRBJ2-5	ASSIGGASQETQY
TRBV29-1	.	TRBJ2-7	SVRTSASYEQY
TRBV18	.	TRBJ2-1	ASSRGEGAYNEQF
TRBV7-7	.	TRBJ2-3	ASSFLGGGSKEPDTQY
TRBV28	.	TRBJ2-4	ASKGLEIQY
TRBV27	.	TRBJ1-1	ASSYGNMNTEAF
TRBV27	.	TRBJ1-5	ASSLLRSNQPQH
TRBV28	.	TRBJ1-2	ASSPAGGSYGYT
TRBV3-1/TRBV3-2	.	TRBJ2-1	ASSSGLTYNEQF
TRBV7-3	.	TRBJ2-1	ASSLGLAREQF
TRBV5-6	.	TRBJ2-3	ASSYRTLPSTDTQY
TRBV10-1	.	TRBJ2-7	ASSVDSPPYEQY
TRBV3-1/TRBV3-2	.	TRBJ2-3	ASSQEGLDTQY
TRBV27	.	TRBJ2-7	ASSLEAGSYEQY
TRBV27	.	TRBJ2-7	ASSLDGLYEQY
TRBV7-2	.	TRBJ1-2	ASSPRTWGISNYGYT
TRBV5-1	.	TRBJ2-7	ASSVTSGRHEQY
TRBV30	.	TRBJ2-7	AWATGKVAGDEQY
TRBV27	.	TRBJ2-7	ASRQLSSYEQY
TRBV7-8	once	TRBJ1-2	ASSLAGLGAERGSNYGYT
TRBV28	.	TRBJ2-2	ASSFGSGTGELF
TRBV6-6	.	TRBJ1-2	ASRGQGASGYT
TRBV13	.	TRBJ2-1	ASSFLGTRVYNEQF
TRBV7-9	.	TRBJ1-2	ASSLTGPLDGYT
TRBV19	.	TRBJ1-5	ASSGAPVSNQPQH
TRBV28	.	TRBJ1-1	ASNPGGNTEAF
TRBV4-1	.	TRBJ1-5	ASSQEERVYSNQPQH
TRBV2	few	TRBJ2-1	ASRGLAGGPSDNEQF
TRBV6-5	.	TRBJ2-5	ASSYSGSEETQY
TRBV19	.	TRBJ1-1	ASTPDRRAYSEAF
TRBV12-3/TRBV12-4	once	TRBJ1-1	ASSPRTEAF
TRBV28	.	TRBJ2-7	ASSSGTGITYEQY
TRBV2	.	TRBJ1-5	ASSGDSNQPQH
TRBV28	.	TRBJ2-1	ASSLLPMRSSYNEQF
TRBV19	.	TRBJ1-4	ASTTGGPNEKLF
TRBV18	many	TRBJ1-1	ASSREENTEAF
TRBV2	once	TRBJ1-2	ASSEGTDYGYT
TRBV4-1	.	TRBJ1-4	ASSQGGQGSEKLF
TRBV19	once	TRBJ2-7	ASSIALGLAGEQY
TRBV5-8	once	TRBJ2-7	ASSLGGQVYEQY
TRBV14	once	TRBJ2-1	ASSQDEPDRGSYNEQF
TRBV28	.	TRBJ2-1	ASSLATDSTTMSLEF
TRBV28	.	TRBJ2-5	ASSLPQGAQETQY
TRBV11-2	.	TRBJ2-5	ASSLLLAEGETQY
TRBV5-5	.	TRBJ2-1	ASSLSGVLV
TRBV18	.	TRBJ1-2	ASSPLDREANYGYT
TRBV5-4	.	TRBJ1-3	ASSHGGQTTGNTIY
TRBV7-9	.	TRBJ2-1	ASSPGQYNEQF
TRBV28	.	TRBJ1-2	ASSLVRTGPGYT
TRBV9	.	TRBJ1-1	ASSFKETTEAF
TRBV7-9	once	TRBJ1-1	ASSREGTEAF
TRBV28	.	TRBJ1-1	ASSLGGQGWNTEAF